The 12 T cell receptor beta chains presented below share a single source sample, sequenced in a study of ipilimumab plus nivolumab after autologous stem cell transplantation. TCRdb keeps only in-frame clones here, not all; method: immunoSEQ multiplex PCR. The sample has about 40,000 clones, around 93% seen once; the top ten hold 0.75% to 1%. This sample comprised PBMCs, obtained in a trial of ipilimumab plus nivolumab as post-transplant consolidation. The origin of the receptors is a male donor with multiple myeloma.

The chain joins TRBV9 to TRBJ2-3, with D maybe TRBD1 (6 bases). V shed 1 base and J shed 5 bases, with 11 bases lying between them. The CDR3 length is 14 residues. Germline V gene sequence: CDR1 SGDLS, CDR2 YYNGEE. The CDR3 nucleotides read TGTGCCAGCAGCGTATGGACAGTGGGAGATACGCAGTATTTT. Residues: CASSVWTVGDTQYF.

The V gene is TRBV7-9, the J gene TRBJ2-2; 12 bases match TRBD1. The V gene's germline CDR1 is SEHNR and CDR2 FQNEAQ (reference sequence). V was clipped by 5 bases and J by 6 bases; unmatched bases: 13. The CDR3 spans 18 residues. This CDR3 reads CASSHAGTGGGGSGELFF. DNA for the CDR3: TGTGCCAGCAGCCATGCCGGGACAGGGGGCGGAGGATCCGGGGAGCTGTTTTTT.

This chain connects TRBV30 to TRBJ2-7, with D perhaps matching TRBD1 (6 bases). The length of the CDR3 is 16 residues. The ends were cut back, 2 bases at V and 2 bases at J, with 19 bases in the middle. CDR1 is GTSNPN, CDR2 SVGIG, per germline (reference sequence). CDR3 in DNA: TGTGCCTGGAGTAGTGAGGAAACAGGGAGAACCTACGAGCAGTACTTC. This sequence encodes CAWSSEETGRTYEQYF.

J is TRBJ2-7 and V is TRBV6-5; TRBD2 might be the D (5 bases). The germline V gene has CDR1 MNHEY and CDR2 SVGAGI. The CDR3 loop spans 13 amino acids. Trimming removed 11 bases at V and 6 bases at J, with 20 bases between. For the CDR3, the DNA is TGTGCCGACCAGAGGGCCGGTGAGTTCGAGCAGTACTTC. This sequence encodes CADQRAGEFEQYF.

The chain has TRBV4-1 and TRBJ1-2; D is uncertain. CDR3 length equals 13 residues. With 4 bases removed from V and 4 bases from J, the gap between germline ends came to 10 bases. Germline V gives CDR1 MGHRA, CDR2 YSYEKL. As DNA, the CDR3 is TGCGCCAGCAGCCTCGGGTTCGGCTATGGCTACACCTTC. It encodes CASSLGFGYGYTF.

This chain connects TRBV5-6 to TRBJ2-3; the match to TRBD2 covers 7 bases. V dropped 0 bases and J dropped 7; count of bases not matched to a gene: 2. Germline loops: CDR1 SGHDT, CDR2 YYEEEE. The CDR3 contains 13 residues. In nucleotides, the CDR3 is TGTGCCAGCAGCTTGGCCGGGGGGTATACGCAGTATTTT. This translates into CASSLAGGYTQYF.

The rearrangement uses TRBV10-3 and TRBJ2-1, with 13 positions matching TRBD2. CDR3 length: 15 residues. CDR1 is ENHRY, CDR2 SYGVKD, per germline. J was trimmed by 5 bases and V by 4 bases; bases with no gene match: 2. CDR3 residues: CAISGLAGGDNEQFF. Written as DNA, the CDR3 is TGTGCCATCAGTGGACTAGCGGGGGGCGACAATGAGCAGTTCTTC.

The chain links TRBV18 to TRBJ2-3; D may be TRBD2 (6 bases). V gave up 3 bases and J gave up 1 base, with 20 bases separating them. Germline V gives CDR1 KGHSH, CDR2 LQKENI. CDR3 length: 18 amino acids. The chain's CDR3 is CASSPFYAGSSGTDTQYF. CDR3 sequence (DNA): TGTGCCAGCTCACCCTTCTATGCGGGGTCGTCTGGCACAGATACGCAGTATTTT.

CDR3 region: CASRRGGTSTDTQYF. CDR3 nucleotide sequence: TGTGCTAGTAGACGGGGGGGCACTAGCACAGATACGCAGTATTTT. V is TRBV12-5 and J is TRBJ2-3, with 8 bases fitting TRBD2. Germline lookup yields CDR1 LGHNT and CDR2 FRNRAP. This CDR3 has 15 residues. The ends lost 8 bases at V and 0 bases at J; junction bases unmatched: 7. Complete variable domain (other parts from reference TRBV12-5 and TRBJ2-3): DARVTQTPRHKVTEMGQEVTMRCQPILGHNTVFWYRQTMMQGLELLAYFRNRAPLDDSGMPKDRFSAEMPDATLATLKIQPSEPRDSAVYFCASRRGGTSTDTQYFGPGTRLTVL.

The CDR3 here is CASSARGGDPYNEQFF. The CDR3 DNA follows: TGTGCCAGCAGCGCCAGGGGCGGGGACCCCTACAATGAGCAGTTCTTC. This chain joins TRBV5-4 and TRBJ2-1; D assignment may be TRBD1 or TRBD2 (6 bases each). The V end was cut by 4 bases, the J end by 2 bases, with 16 bases between. CDR1 and CDR2 (germline): SGHNT, YYREEE (reference sequence). The CDR3 runs 16 residues.

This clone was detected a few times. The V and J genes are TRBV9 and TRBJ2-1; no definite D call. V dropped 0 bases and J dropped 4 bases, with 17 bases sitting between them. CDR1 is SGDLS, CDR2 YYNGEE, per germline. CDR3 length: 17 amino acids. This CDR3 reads CASSVGRVNPTYNEQFF. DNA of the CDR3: TGTGCCAGCAGCGTAGGCCGGGTAAACCCAACGTACAATGAGCAGTTCTTC.

CDR3 in amino acids: CASKRGDNQPQHF. CDR3 DNA: TGCGCCAGCAAACGGGGGGACAATCAGCCCCAGCATTTT. This chain uses TRBV10-2 with TRBJ1-5, with a tentative D call TRBD1 (5 bases). Germline V lookup: CDR1 WSHSY, CDR2 SAAADI. The CDR3 is made up of 13 amino acids. Trimming left V 7 bases short and J 3 bases short, with 10 bases between.